This T cell receptor beta chain was captured in a study of cytomegalovirus exposure and HLA in healthy donors. General observations from the study: Based on reports, TCR beta sequences accurately predicted HLA-A and HLA-B alleles for most subjects. A likely sequencing artifact accounted for one observed cluster of highly shared sequence variants. Reportedly, diagnosis of cytomegalovirus status by the classifier showed high specificity and sensitivity.

The PCR had 60 Vbeta and 13 Jbeta primers. Sequenced by immunoSEQ multiplex PCR; TCRdb stores in-frame clones only, minus some. The table includes under 150,000 clones, less than 9.5% detected once. As regards this clone: Its antigen remains unknown.

The clonotype was recovered from a male donor in good health and CMV-seronegative. Input material: PBMCs.

This CDR3 reads CASSQGQLGNTIYF. CDR3 sequence (DNA): TGTGCCAGCAGTCAGGGACAGCTGGGAAACACCATATATTTT. This chain uses TRBV6-5 with TRBJ1-3; 7 nucleotides match TRBD1. J was trimmed by 4 bases and V by 5 bases; bases with no gene match: 5. This CDR3 is built from 14 residues. CDR1 and CDR2 from the germline V gene are MNHEY and SVGAGI.